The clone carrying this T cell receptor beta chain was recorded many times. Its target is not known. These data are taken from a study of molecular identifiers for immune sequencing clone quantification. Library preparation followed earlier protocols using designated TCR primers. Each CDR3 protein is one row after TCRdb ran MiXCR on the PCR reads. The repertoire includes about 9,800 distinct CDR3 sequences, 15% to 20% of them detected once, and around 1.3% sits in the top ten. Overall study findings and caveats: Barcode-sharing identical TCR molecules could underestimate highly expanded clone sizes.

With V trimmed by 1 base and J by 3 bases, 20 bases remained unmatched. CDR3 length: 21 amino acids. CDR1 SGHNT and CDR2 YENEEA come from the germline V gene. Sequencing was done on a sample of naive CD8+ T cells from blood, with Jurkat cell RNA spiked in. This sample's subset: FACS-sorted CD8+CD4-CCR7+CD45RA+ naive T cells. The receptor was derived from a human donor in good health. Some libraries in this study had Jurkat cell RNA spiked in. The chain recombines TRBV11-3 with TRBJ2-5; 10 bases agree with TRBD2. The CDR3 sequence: CASSLVPPSTLAGVIKETQYF. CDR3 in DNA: TGTGCCAGCAGCTTAGTACCGCCTTCTACCCTAGCGGGGGTAATTAAAGAGACCCAGTACTTC.